Listed below are T cell receptor beta chains from one sample, sequenced in a study of blood T cell repertoires in COVID-19. The method was immunoSEQ multiplex PCR; TCRdb's version includes in-frame clones alone and lacks a portion of them. The repertoire holds almost 250,000 clones, with over 75% as singletons. The specimen was PBMCs or T cells enriched from blood (not recorded which). These TCRs come from a woman between 45 and 65 years old with acute COVID-19. CDR3s include the opening cysteine and the closing phenylalanine or tryptophan. The D gene is left open where the match is weak. The size of a clone is reported for some rows only, either as once, few or many, or as a class for expanded clones.

d_call	j_call	v_call	clone_size	cdr3_aa	cdr3_nt
TRBD1	TRBJ1-1	TRBV6-6	few	CASSSGQGVGNTEAFF	TGTGCCAGCAGTAGCGGACAGGGGGTTGGAAACACTGAAGCTTTCTTT
NA	TRBJ2-5	TRBV5-1	NA	CASTTGQETQYF	TGCGCCAGCACAACAGGGCAAGAGACCCAGTACTTC
NA	TRBJ1-3	TRBV7-8	NA	CASSLTGSGNTIYF	TGTGCCAGCAGCTTGACAGGCTCTGGAAACACCATATATTTT
TRBD2	TRBJ2-5	TRBV5-1	NA	CASSFLAGRQETQYF	TGCGCCAGCAGCTTTCTAGCGGGTCGCCAAGAGACCCAGTACTTC
NA	TRBJ1-2	TRBV6-6	NA	CASSYSQGMNGYTF	TGTGCCAGCAGTTACTCGCAGGGGATGAATGGCTACACCTTC
TRBD1	TRBJ1-5	TRBV19	NA	CASRGQGANQPQHF	TGTGCCAGTAGAGGGCAGGGGGCCAATCAGCCCCAGCATTTT
TRBD2	TRBJ2-7	TRBV5-4	NA	CASSFSGGGNEQYF	TGTGCCAGCAGCTTTAGCGGGGGGGGCAACGAGCAGTACTTC
TRBD1	TRBJ1-1	TRBV7-8	once	CASSLGPTGATEAFF	TGTGCCAGCAGCTTAGGGCCAACAGGGGCCACTGAAGCTTTCTTT
TRBD1	TRBJ1-1	TRBV5-1	NA	CASSLAGGKDTEAFF	TGCGCCAGCAGCTTGGCAGGGGGCAAAGACACTGAAGCTTTCTTT
NA	TRBJ2-1	TRBV18	NA	CASSPKAGPFYNEQFF	TGTGCCAGCTCACCAAAGGCAGGGCCCTTCTACAATGAGCAGTTCTTC
NA	TRBJ2-1	TRBV5-1	NA	CASSLQGSAYNEQFF	TGCGCCAGCAGCCTACAGGGCAGCGCCTACAATGAGCAGTTCTTC
NA	TRBJ2-5	TRBV19	NA	CASSIGMRSGETQYF	TGTGCCAGTAGTATAGGTATGAGGTCAGGGGAGACCCAGTACTTC
TRBD1	TRBJ1-2	TRBV7-9	few	CASSVQGEPGYTF	TGTGCCAGCAGTGTTCAGGGGGAACCTGGCTACACCTTC
TRBD2	TRBJ2-5	TRBV2	NA	CASRSPSGGQETQYF	TGTGCCAGCAGGTCCCCTAGCGGGGGTCAAGAGACCCAGTACTTC
TRBD1	TRBJ1-5	TRBV3-1/TRBV3-2	NA	CASSLGQGAQPQHF	TGTGCCAGCAGTCTTGGACAGGGGGCTCAGCCCCAGCATTTT
TRBD2	TRBJ2-5	TRBV27	few	CASLKRGASRETQYF	TGTGCCAGCCTTAAGCGGGGGGCAAGCCGGGAGACCCAGTACTTC
NA	TRBJ1-1	TRBV4-3	NA	CASSQDLTSRAAFF	TGCGCCAGCAGCCAAGATTTAACGTCGCGGGCAGCTTTCTTT
NA	TRBJ1-2	TRBV7-9	NA	CASGAGPVSGYTF	TGTGCCAGCGGGGCAGGGCCGGTATCTGGCTACACCTTC
NA	TRBJ1-2	TRBV25-1	NA	CASNEYRRGAGYGYTF	TGTGCCAGCAATGAATATAGGCGGGGGGCTGGGTATGGCTACACCTTC
TRBD1	TRBJ1-5	TRBV7-8	NA	CASSPGTGINQPQHF	TGTGCCAGCAGCCCTGGGACAGGGATCAATCAGCCCCAGCATTTT
NA	TRBJ2-5	TRBV11-2	once	CASSLVSRAETQYF	TGTGCCAGCAGCCTAGTTTCGAGGGCTGAGACCCAGTACTTC
TRBD1	TRBJ2-1	TRBV24-1	NA	CATSRGQGYNEQFF	TGTGCCACCAGCCGCGGACAGGGTTACAATGAGCAGTTCTTC
NA	TRBJ2-7	TRBV5-4	once	CASSFLSYEQYF	TGTGCCAGCAGTTTCCTCTCCTACGAGCAGTACTTC
TRBD1	TRBJ2-5	TRBV4-3	NA	CASSQGAGTGPQYF	TGCGCCAGCAGCCAAGGGGCCGGGACAGGGCCCCAGTACTTC
NA	TRBJ1-1	TRBV6-5	NA	CASSLRVGAFF	TGTGCCAGCAGCCTGAGGGTGGGTGCTTTCTTT
NA	TRBJ1-4	TRBV14	once	CASSQKPTGMHEKLFF	TGTGCCAGCAGCCAAAAGCCTACAGGGATGCATGAAAAACTGTTTTTT
TRBD2	TRBJ2-5	TRBV6-2/TRBV6-3	NA	CASSYPTGTNEETQYF	TGTGCCAGCAGTTACCCGACCGGGACTAACGAAGAGACCCAGTACTTC
NA	TRBJ1-1	TRBV28	NA	CASSRRGQGSDEAFF	TGTGCCAGCAGTCGAAGGGGCCAGGGATCGGATGAAGCTTTCTTT
TRBD1	TRBJ1-2	TRBV7-9	NA	CASSNQGQAAYGYTF	TGTGCCAGCAGCAACCAGGGACAGGCCGCCTATGGCTACACCTTC
TRBD2	TRBJ2-2	TRBV9	NA	CASSASRAGITGELFF	TGTGCCAGCAGCGCGAGCCGAGCGGGGATCACCGGGGAGCTGTTTTTT
NA	TRBJ1-5	TRBV18	once	CASSPQGNRNQPQHF	TGTGCCAGCTCACCACAGGGGAACCGTAATCAGCCCCAGCATTTT
NA	TRBJ2-5	TRBV4-3	NA	CASSRDGYQETQYF	TGCGCCAGCAGCCGAGACGGGTACCAAGAGACCCAGTACTTC
NA	TRBJ2-3	TRBV3-1/TRBV3-2	NA	CASSQDPQATDTQYF	TGTGCCAGCAGCCAAGATCCGCAGGCCACAGATACGCAGTATTTT
TRBD1	TRBJ2-3	TRBV5-1	NA	CASSRDRAGTDTQYF	TGCGCCAGCAGCCGGGACAGGGCCGGGACAGATACGCAGTATTTT
NA	TRBJ1-2	TRBV12-3/TRBV12-4	NA	CASSFGQTYGYTF	TGTGCCAGCAGTTTCGGACAGACATATGGCTACACCTTC
NA	TRBJ1-1	TRBV9	NA	CASSVDGSRVEAFF	TGTGCCAGCAGCGTAGATGGGTCGCGGGTTGAAGCTTTCTTT
TRBD2	TRBJ2-7	TRBV30	NA	CAWSVSSGQYF	TGTGCCTGGAGTGTGTCTAGCGGGCAGTACTTC
NA	TRBJ1-6	TRBV9	NA	CASSPSGQHNSPLHF	TGTGCCAGCAGCCCAAGCGGACAGCATAATTCACCCCTCCACTTT
NA	TRBJ1-4	TRBV3-1/TRBV3-2	NA	CASSQREGAANEKLFF	TGTGCCAGCAGCCAACGTGAAGGGGCGGCTAATGAAAAACTGTTTTTT
NA	TRBJ1-6	TRBV30	NA	CAWHRVGNSPLHF	TGTGCCTGGCACAGGGTAGGAAATTCACCCCTCCACTTT
NA	TRBJ1-3	TRBV11-2	NA	CASSLGQDDTIYF	TGTGCCAGCAGCTTAGGACAGGATGACACCATATATTTT
TRBD1	TRBJ1-6	TRBV7-9	NA	CASSSPGGVPSPLHF	TGTGCCAGCAGCTCCCCAGGGGGCGTCCCCTCACCCCTCCACTTT
NA	TRBJ1-3	TRBV6-5	NA	CASRGGQGNTIYF	TGTGCCAGCAGGGGGGGTCAGGGAAACACCATATATTTT
TRBD2	TRBJ2-3	TRBV9	NA	CASSEVTSGVLRRSTDTQYF	TGTGCCAGCAGCGAGGTGACTAGCGGGGTATTGCGTCGGAGCACAGATACGCAGTATTTT
NA	TRBJ1-5	TRBV25-1	once	CASSPGGWASNQPQHF	TGTGCCAGCAGCCCGGGGGGCTGGGCCAGCAATCAGCCCCAGCATTTT
TRBD1	TRBJ1-6	TRBV10-3	NA	CAIRTQGANSPLHF	TGTGCCATCAGGACACAGGGGGCGAATTCACCCCTCCACTTT
TRBD1	TRBJ2-5	TRBV30	NA	CACTGPGTGGQETQYF	TGTGCCTGCACGGGGCCCGGGACAGGGGGCCAAGAGACCCAGTACTTC
TRBD1	TRBJ2-3	TRBV2	NA	CASSSDRESTDTQYF	TGTGCCAGCAGTTCCGACAGGGAGAGCACAGATACGCAGTATTTT
NA	TRBJ1-6	TRBV5-1	NA	CASSLGQLLSPLHF	TGCGCCAGCAGCCTGGGACAACTCCTTTCACCCCTCCACTTT
TRBD1	TRBJ2-5	TRBV11-1	once	CASSFRDSSETQYF	TGTGCCAGCAGCTTTCGGGACAGTTCCGAGACCCAGTACTTC
TRBD2	TRBJ2-3	TRBV6-2/TRBV6-3	NA	CASSYSKGGGITDTQYF	TGTGCCAGCAGTTACTCGAAAGGCGGGGGGATCACAGATACGCAGTATTTT